The T cell receptor beta chain described here comes from a study of regulatory T cells in long-lasting Graves disease. On the study more broadly: The antithyroid drugs taken by newly diagnosed Graves' patients had been used for under 3 months.

Study-level results: Persistent disease preferred TRBV28, TRBJ1-2 and TRBJ2-5.

With 4 bases removed from V and 4 bases from J, the gap between germline ends came to 11 bases. The CDR3 is 14 residues long. CDR1 and CDR2 (germline): SGDLS, YYNGEE. Arm-PCR with iRepertoire HTBI primers amplified the CDR3 regions for these TCR beta libraries. Under the authors' procedure: Analysis of the samples identified around 60 TRBV and 15 or so TRBJ segments. TCRdb re-called the multiplex PCR reads through MiXCR, storing one row per CDR3 protein. These V and J calls derive from TCRdb rather than the authors' analysis. The data hold 300,000 to 450,000 distinct CDR3 sequences, with around a sixth observed a single time. About this clonotype: Its antigen is unidentified.

Described time point: newly diagnosed GD, antithyroid drugs for less than 3 months. PBMCs were the source of the RNA used for TCR sequencing. Under American Thyroid Association guidelines, Graves' disease was diagnosed. The source was peripheral blood mononuclear cells (PBMCs), collected at new diagnosis, from a patient treated with antithyroid drugs. This TCR was recovered from a female donor with Graves disease. The chain links TRBV9 to TRBJ2-2, with D tentatively TRBD2 (6 bases). CDR3 nucleotides: TGTGCCAGCAGCATAAGGGACTTCACCGGGGAGCTGTTTTTT. Protein sequence: CASSIRDFTGELFF.